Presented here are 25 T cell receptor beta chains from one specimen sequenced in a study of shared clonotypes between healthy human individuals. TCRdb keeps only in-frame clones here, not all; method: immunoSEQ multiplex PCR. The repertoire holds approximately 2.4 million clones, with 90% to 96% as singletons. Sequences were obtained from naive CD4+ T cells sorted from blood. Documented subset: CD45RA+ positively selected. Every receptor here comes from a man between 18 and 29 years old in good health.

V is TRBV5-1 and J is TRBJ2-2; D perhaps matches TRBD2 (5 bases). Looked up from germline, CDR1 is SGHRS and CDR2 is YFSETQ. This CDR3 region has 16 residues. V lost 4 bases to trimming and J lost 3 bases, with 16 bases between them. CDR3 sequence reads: CASSPWRVADTGELFF. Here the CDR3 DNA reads TGCGCCAGCAGCCCATGGCGGGTGGCGGACACCGGGGAGCTGTTTTTT.

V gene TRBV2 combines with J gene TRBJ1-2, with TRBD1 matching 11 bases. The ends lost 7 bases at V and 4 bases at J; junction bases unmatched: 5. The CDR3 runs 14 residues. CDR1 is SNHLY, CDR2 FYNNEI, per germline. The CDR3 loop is CASIGTGGGYGYTF. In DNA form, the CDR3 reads TGTGCCAGCATTGGGACAGGGGGTGGCTATGGCTACACCTTC. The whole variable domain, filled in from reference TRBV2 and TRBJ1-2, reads EPEVTQTPSHQVTQMGQEVILRCVPISNHLYFYWYRQILGQKVEFLVSFYNNEISEKSEIFDDQFSVERPDGSNFTLKIRSTKLEDSAMYFCASIGTGGGYGYTFGSGTRLTVV.

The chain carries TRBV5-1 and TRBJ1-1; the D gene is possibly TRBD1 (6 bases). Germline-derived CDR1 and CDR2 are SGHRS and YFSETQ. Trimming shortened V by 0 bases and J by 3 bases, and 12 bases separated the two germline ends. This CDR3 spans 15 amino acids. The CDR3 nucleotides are TGCGCCAGCAGCTTGGGGGGAACAGGGTACACTGAAGCTTTCTTT. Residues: CASSLGGTGYTEAFF.

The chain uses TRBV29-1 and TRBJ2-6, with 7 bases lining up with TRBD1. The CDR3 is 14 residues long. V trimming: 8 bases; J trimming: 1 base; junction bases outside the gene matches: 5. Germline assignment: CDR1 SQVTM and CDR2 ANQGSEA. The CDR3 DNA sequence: TGCAGCCCCTCGACAGGGTCTGGGGCCAACGTCCTGACTTTC. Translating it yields CSPSTGSGANVLTF.

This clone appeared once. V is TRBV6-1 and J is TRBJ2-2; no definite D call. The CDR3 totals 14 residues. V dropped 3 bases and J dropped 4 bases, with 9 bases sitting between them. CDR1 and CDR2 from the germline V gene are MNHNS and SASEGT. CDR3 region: CASSDWGSTGELFF. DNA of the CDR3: TGTGCCAGCAGTGACTGGGGTAGCACCGGGGAGCTGTTTTTT.

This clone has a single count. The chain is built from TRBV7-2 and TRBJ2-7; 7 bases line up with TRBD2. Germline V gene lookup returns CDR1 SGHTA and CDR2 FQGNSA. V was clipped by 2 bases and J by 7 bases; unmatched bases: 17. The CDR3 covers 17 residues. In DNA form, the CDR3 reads TGTGCCAGCAGCTTAAACCCCCGGAGAGCGGGATGGGGGGAGCAGTACTTC. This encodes CASSLNPRRAGWGEQYF.

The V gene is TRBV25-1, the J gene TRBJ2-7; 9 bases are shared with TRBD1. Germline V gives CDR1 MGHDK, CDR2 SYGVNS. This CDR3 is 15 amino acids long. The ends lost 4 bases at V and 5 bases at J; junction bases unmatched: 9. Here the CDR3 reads CASSALRQGGHEQYF. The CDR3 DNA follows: TGTGCCAGCAGTGCGTTAAGACAGGGGGGCCACGAGCAGTACTTC.

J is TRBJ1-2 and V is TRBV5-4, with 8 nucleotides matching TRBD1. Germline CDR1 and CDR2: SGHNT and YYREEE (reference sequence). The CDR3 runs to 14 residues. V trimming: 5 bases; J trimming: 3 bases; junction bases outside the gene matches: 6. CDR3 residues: CASSFGQGYYGYTF. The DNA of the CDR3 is TGTGCCAGCAGTTTCGGACAGGGTTACTATGGCTACACCTTC.

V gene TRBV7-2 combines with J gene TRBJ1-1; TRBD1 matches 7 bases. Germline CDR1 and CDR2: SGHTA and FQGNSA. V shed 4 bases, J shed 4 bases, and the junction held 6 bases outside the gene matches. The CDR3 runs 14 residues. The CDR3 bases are TGTGCCAGCAGCTATGACAGGGTGGGCACTGAAGCTTTCTTT. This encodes CASSYDRVGTEAFF.

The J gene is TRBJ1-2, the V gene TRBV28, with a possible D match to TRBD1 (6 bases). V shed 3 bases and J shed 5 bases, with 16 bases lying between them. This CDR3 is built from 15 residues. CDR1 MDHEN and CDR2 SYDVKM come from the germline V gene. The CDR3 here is CASSFFKGGGYGYTF. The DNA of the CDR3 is TGTGCCAGCAGTTTCTTCAAGGGGGGAGGGTATGGCTACACCTTC.

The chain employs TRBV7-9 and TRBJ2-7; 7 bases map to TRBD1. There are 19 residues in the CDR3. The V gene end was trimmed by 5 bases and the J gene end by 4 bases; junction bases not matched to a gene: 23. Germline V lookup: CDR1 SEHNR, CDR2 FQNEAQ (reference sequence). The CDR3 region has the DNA TGTGCCAGCAGCCTAGGGCTGACGCCTGGACAGGAAACCTTTTACGAGCAGTACTTC. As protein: CASSLGLTPGQETFYEQYF.

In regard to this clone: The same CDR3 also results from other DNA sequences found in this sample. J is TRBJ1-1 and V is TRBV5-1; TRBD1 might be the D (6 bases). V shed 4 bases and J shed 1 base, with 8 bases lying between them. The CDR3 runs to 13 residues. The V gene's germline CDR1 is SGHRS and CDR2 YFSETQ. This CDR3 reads CASSQGQNTEAFF. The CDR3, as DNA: TGCGCCAGCAGCCAGGGACAGAACACTGAAGCTTTCTTT.

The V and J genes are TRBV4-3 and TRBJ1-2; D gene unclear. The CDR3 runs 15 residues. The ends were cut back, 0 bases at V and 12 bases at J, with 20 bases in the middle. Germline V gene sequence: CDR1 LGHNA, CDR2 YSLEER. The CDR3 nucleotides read TGCGCCAGCAGCCAAGATGTCGGCGCTCCGGGAGGCCACACCTTC. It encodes CASSQDVGAPGGHTF.

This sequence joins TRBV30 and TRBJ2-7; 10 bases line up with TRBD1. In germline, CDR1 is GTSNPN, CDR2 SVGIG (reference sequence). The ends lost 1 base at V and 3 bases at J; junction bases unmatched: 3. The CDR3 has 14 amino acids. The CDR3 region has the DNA TGTGCCTGGAGTGAGGACAGGGGGAACTACGAGCAGTACTTC. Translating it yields CAWSEDRGNYEQYF. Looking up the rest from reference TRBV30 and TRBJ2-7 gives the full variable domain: SQTIHQWPATLVQPVGSPLSLECTVEGTSNPNLYWYRQAAGRGLQLLFYSVGIGQISSEVPQNLSASRPQDRQFILSSKKLLLSDSGFYLCAWSEDRGNYEQYFGPGTRLTVT.

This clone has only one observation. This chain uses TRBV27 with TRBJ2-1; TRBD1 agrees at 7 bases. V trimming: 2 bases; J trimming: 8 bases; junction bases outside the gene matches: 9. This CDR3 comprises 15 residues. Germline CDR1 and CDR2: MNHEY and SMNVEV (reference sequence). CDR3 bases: TGTGCCAGCAGTTTAAGAGGGGGCTTCACCTATGAGCAGTTCTTC. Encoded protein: CASSLRGGFTYEQFF.

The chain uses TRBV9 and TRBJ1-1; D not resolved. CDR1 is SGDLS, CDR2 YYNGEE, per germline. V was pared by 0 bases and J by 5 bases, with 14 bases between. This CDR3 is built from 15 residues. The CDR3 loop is CASSVDVGMGTEAFF. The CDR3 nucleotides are TGTGCCAGCAGCGTAGATGTGGGCATGGGGACTGAAGCTTTCTTT.

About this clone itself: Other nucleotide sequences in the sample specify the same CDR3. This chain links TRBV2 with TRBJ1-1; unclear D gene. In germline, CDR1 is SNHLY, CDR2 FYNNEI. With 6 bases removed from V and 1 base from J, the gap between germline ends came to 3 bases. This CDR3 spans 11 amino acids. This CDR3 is CASRGNTEAFF. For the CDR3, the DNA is TGTGCCAGCAGGGGGAACACTGAAGCTTTCTTT.

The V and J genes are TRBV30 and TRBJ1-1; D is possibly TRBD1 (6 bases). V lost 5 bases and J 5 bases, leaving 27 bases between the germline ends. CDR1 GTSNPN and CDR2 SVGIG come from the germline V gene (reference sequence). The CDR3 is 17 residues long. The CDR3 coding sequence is TGTGCCTGGCTGAACCTTGCTCTTGTACAGGGTGGGACTGAAGCTTTCTTT. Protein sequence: CAWLNLALVQGGTEAFF.

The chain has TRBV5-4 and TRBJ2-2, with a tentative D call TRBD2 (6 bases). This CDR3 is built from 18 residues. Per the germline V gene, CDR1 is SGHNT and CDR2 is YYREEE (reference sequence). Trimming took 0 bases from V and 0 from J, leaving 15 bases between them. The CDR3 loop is CASSLGGLAETNTGELFF. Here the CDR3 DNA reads TGTGCCAGCAGCTTGGGGGGACTGGCGGAGACGAACACCGGGGAGCTGTTTTTT.

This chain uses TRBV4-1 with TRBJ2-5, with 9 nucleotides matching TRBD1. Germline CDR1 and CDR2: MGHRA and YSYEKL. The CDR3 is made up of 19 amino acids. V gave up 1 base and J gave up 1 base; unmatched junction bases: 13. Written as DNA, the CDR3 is TGCGCCAGCAGCCAAGGCCAAGGGACAGGGTTACTTACCCAAGAGACCCAGTACTTC. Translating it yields CASSQGQGTGLLTQETQYF.

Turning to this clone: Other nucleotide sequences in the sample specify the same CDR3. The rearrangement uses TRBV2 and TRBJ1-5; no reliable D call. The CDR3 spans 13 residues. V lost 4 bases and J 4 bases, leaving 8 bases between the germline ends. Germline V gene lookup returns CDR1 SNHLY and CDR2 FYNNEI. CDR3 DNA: TGTGCCAGCAGTGGGCTGAGTAATCAGCCCCAGCATTTT. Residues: CASSGLSNQPQHF.

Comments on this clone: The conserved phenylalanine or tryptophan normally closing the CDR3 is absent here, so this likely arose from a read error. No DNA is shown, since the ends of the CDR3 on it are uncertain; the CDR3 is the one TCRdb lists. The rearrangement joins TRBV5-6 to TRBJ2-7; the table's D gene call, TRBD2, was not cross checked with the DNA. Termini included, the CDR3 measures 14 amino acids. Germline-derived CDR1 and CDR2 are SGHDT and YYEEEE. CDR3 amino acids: CASSWTTQQREATG.

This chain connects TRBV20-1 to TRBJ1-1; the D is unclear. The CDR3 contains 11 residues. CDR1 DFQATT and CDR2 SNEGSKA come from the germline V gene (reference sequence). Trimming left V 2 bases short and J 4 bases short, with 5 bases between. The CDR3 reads CSARLGTEAFF. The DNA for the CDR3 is TGCAGTGCTAGATTGGGCACTGAAGCTTTCTTT.

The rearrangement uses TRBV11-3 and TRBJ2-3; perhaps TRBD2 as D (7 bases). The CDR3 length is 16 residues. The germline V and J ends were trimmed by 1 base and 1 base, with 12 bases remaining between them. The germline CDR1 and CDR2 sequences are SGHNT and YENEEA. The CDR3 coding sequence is TGTGCCAGCAGCTTAGGAGCGGGACAAGGCACAGATACGCAGTATTTT. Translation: CASSLGAGQGTDTQYF.

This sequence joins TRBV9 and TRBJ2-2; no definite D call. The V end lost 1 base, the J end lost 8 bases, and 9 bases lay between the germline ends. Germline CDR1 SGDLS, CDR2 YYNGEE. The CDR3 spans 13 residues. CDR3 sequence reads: CASSVSSEGELFF. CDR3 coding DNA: TGTGCCAGCAGCGTATCTAGTGAGGGGGAGCTGTTTTTT.